Listed below are T cell receptor beta chains from one sample, sequenced in a study of CD8 T cells in ankylosing spondylitis. TCRdb called the 5' RACE reads again in MiXCR, with one record for every CDR3 protein. The data hold roughly 97,000 distinct CDR3 sequences, with roughly 8.7% observed a single time. The specimen sequenced was blood, either unsorted or a sorted T cell fraction (not recorded which). The receptors originated from a male donor with ankylosing spondylitis or in good health (not recorded which). The CDR3 runs from the conserved cysteine through the conserved F or W. A D gene is named only where the DNA matches it firmly. Clone size is given for some rows only: seen once, a few or many times, or a class if the clone is expanded.

v_gene: TRBV20-1
abundance: many
len: 14
j_gene: TRBJ1-5
d_gene: TRBD1
CDR3aa: CSAGDRVWNQPQHF
CDR3nt: TGCAGTGCTGGGGACAGGGTTTGGAATCAGCCCCAGCATTTT

v_gene: TRBV7-2
abundance: -
len: 15
j_gene: TRBJ2-3
d_gene: TRBD1
CDR3aa: CASSHQTGLTDTQYF
CDR3nt: TGTGCCAGCAGCCACCAGACAGGGCTCACAGATACGCAGTATTTT

v_gene: TRBV7-7
abundance: few
len: 13
j_gene: TRBJ2-5
d_gene: -
CDR3aa: CASSLDSEETQYF
CDR3nt: TGTGCTAGCAGCTTGGACAGTGAGGAGACCCAGTACTTC

v_gene: TRBV20-1
abundance: -
len: 15
j_gene: TRBJ2-7
d_gene: -
CDR3aa: CSASSTGISSYEQYF
CDR3nt: TGCAGTGCTAGCTCGACAGGAATAAGCTCCTACGAGCAGTACTTC

v_gene: TRBV7-9
abundance: few
len: 14
j_gene: TRBJ1-2
d_gene: -
CDR3aa: CASSRREGNYGYTF
CDR3nt: TGTGCCAGCAGCCGACGGGAAGGGAACTATGGCTACACCTTC

v_gene: TRBV10-3
abundance: many
len: 12
j_gene: TRBJ1-5
d_gene: -
CDR3aa: CAISDRNQPQHF
CDR3nt: TGTGCCATCAGTGATAGAAATCAGCCCCAGCATTTT

v_gene: TRBV25-1
abundance: -
len: 12
j_gene: TRBJ2-7
d_gene: -
CDR3aa: CASRAGSYEQYF
CDR3nt: TGTGCCAGCAGGGCTGGCTCCTACGAGCAGTACTTC

v_gene: TRBV29-1
abundance: many
len: 21
j_gene: TRBJ2-1
d_gene: -
CDR3aa: CSVEGHSQGKVLSSSYNEQFF
CDR3nt: TGCAGCGTTGAAGGGCACAGCCAGGGTAAGGTATTATCAAGCTCCTACAATGAGCAGTTCTTC

v_gene: TRBV9
abundance: many
len: 15
j_gene: TRBJ2-3
d_gene: -
CDR3aa: CASSAMGVGTDTQYF
CDR3nt: TGTGCCAGCAGCGCGATGGGGGTAGGCACAGATACGCAGTATTTT

v_gene: TRBV7-2
abundance: many
len: 16
j_gene: TRBJ2-7
d_gene: -
CDR3aa: CASSSIPGLRSYEQYF
CDR3nt: TGTGCCAGCAGCTCAATTCCGGGACTGCGCTCCTACGAGCAGTACTTC

v_gene: TRBV20-1
abundance: few
len: 14
j_gene: TRBJ1-1
d_gene: TRBD1
CDR3aa: CSAFRTGMNTEAFF
CDR3nt: TGCAGTGCTTTTCGGACAGGGATGAACACTGAAGCTTTCTTT

v_gene: TRBV5-4
abundance: many
len: 12
j_gene: TRBJ2-5
d_gene: -
CDR3aa: CASSLDRETQYF
CDR3nt: TGTGCCAGCAGCTTGGATCGGGAGACCCAGTACTTC

v_gene: TRBV7-2
abundance: few
len: 15
j_gene: TRBJ2-2
d_gene: -
CDR3aa: CASSPLGGNTGELFF
CDR3nt: TGTGCCAGCAGCCCCTTAGGTGGGAACACCGGGGAGCTGTTTTTT

v_gene: TRBV20-1
abundance: many
len: 13
j_gene: TRBJ1-5
d_gene: -
CDR3aa: CSARDSATRPQHF
CDR3nt: TGCAGTGCTAGAGATTCGGCTACGCGGCCCCAGCATTTT

v_gene: TRBV3-1
abundance: many
len: 14
j_gene: TRBJ2-1
d_gene: -
CDR3aa: CASTSRTGYNEQFF
CDR3nt: TGTGCCAGCACCTCAAGAACAGGGTACAATGAGCAGTTCTTC

v_gene: TRBV20-1
abundance: few
len: 16
j_gene: TRBJ2-3
d_gene: TRBD2
CDR3aa: CCARDYGGFSSNTQYF
CDR3nt: TGCTGTGCTAGAGATTACGGGGGGTTCTCTTCTAATACGCAGTATTTT

v_gene: TRBV7-9
abundance: -
len: 14
j_gene: TRBJ2-7
d_gene: -
CDR3aa: CASSPSTGLYEQYF
CDR3nt: TGTGCCAGCAGCCCGTCGACAGGACTCTACGAGCAGTACTTC

v_gene: TRBV7-2
abundance: -
len: 14
j_gene: TRBJ2-1
d_gene: -
CDR3aa: CASSLYREINEQFF
CDR3nt: TGTGCCAGCAGCTTGTATCGGGAGATCAATGAGCAGTTCTTC

v_gene: TRBV18
abundance: many
len: 14
j_gene: TRBJ2-1
d_gene: -
CDR3aa: CASSRLGPQDEQFF
CDR3nt: TGTGCCAGCTCACGGTTGGGACCACAGGATGAGCAGTTCTTC

v_gene: TRBV10-3
abundance: many
len: 15
j_gene: TRBJ1-6
d_gene: -
CDR3aa: CAISEHLDDNSPLHF
CDR3nt: TGTGCCATCAGTGAGCATCTTGACGATAATTCACCCCTCCACTTT

v_gene: TRBV21-1
abundance: many
len: 15
j_gene: TRBJ2-5
d_gene: -
CDR3aa: CASSTGTGDCETQYF
CDR3nt: TGTGCCAGCAGCACTGGGACAGGGGATTGTGAGACCCAGTACTTC

v_gene: TRBV6-5
abundance: -
len: 13
j_gene: TRBJ2-5
d_gene: -
CDR3aa: CASSYDLIGVQYF
CDR3nt: TGTGCCAGCAGTTACGACTTAATAGGGGTCCAGTACTTC

v_gene: TRBV10-3
abundance: -
len: 13
j_gene: TRBJ1-1
d_gene: TRBD1
CDR3aa: CATGTALNTEAFF
CDR3nt: TGTGCCACCGGGACAGCTTTGAACACTGAAGCTTTCTTT

v_gene: TRBV7-2
abundance: few
len: 15
j_gene: TRBJ2-1
d_gene: TRBD2
CDR3aa: CASSLGSGRYNEQFF
CDR3nt: TGTGCCAGCAGCTTAGGTAGCGGGAGATACAATGAGCAGTTCTTC

v_gene: TRBV6-1
abundance: -
len: 10
j_gene: TRBJ2-3
d_gene: -
CDR3aa: CASSDYSQYF
CDR3nt: TGTGCCAGCAGTGACTACTCCCAGTATTTT

v_gene: TRBV7-3
abundance: many
len: 13
j_gene: TRBJ2-7
d_gene: -
CDR3aa: CASSLEEGLEQYF
CDR3nt: TGTGCCAGCAGCTTAGAGGAGGGGCTGGAGCAGTACTTC

v_gene: TRBV29-1
abundance: many
len: 13
j_gene: TRBJ2-7
d_gene: TRBD2
CDR3aa: CSGGEGRTYEQYF
CDR3nt: TGCAGCGGTGGGGAGGGACGAACCTACGAGCAGTACTTC

v_gene: TRBV7-2
abundance: -
len: 15
j_gene: TRBJ2-2
d_gene: -
CDR3aa: CASSLAKVRTGELFF
CDR3nt: TGTGCCAGCAGCTTAGCCAAGGTCAGGACCGGGGAGCTGTTTTTT

v_gene: TRBV5-6
abundance: many
len: 16
j_gene: TRBJ2-1
d_gene: TRBD2
CDR3aa: CASSPKLADLYNEQFF
CDR3nt: TGTGCCAGCAGCCCGAAGCTAGCGGACCTCTACAATGAGCAGTTCTTC

v_gene: TRBV10-1
abundance: many
len: 15
j_gene: TRBJ2-1
d_gene: -
CDR3aa: CASSEPGASLNEQFF
CDR3nt: TGCGCCAGCAGTGAGCCCGGAGCGAGTCTTAATGAGCAGTTCTTC

v_gene: TRBV7-2
abundance: few
len: 13
j_gene: TRBJ1-2
d_gene: -
CDR3aa: CASSLQGGDGYTF
CDR3nt: TGTGCCAGCAGCCTCCAGGGAGGGGATGGCTACACCTTC

v_gene: TRBV10-3
abundance: many
len: 14
j_gene: TRBJ2-1
d_gene: -
CDR3aa: CAIMGQGDYNEQFF
CDR3nt: TGTGCCATCATGGGTCAGGGAGACTACAATGAGCAGTTCTTC

v_gene: TRBV16
abundance: few
len: 16
j_gene: TRBJ1-2
d_gene: TRBD1
CDR3aa: CASSQVTGGDNYGYTF
CDR3nt: TGTGCCAGCAGCCAAGTTACAGGGGGAGATAACTATGGCTACACCTTC

v_gene: TRBV7-8
abundance: many
len: 13
j_gene: TRBJ1-3
d_gene: -
CDR3aa: CASSLALGNTIYF
CDR3nt: TGTGCCAGCAGCTTAGCACTTGGAAACACCATATATTTT

v_gene: TRBV7-2
abundance: many
len: 13
j_gene: TRBJ1-2
d_gene: -
CDR3aa: CASSLQVGRGYTF
CDR3nt: TGTGCCAGCAGCTTGCAAGTTGGTCGTGGCTACACCTTC

v_gene: TRBV12-5
abundance: many
len: 18
j_gene: TRBJ2-3
d_gene: -
CDR3aa: CASGLAPLDAIPGDTQYF
CDR3nt: TGTGCTAGTGGTTTGGCCCCGCTTGACGCTATACCAGGTGATACGCAGTATTTT

v_gene: TRBV7-2
abundance: many
len: 14
j_gene: TRBJ1-1
d_gene: TRBD1
CDR3aa: CASSGQGNYVEAFF
CDR3nt: TGTGCCAGCAGCGGACAGGGGAATTACGTTGAAGCTTTCTTT

v_gene: TRBV5-1
abundance: many
len: 14
j_gene: TRBJ2-5
d_gene: -
CDR3aa: CASSSLREGETQYF
CDR3nt: TGCGCCAGCAGCTCCTTAAGGGAAGGGGAGACCCAGTACTTC

v_gene: TRBV7-9
abundance: many
len: 15
j_gene: TRBJ2-1
d_gene: TRBD1
CDR3aa: CASSSKQGSYNEQFF
CDR3nt: TGTGCCAGCAGCAGCAAACAGGGGTCCTACAATGAGCAGTTCTTC

v_gene: TRBV5-1
abundance: many
len: 14
j_gene: TRBJ2-7
d_gene: -
CDR3aa: CASSLGTGPDEQYF
CDR3nt: TGCGCCAGCAGCTTGGGAACGGGTCCAGACGAGCAGTACTTC

v_gene: TRBV6-5
abundance: many
len: 12
j_gene: TRBJ2-2
d_gene: -
CDR3aa: CATRDGTGELFF
CDR3nt: TGTGCCACCAGGGATGGCACCGGGGAGCTGTTTTTT

v_gene: TRBV12-3/TRBV12-4
abundance: many
len: 15
j_gene: TRBJ2-3
d_gene: -
CDR3aa: CASRLSSYGSYTQYF
CDR3nt: TGTGCCAGCAGATTGAGTTCCTATGGTTCGTATACGCAGTATTTT

v_gene: TRBV10-3
abundance: many
len: 14
j_gene: TRBJ1-5
d_gene: TRBD1
CDR3aa: CAISESWDRPLDHF
CDR3nt: TGTGCCATCAGTGAGTCGTGGGACAGACCACTTGATCATTTT